This record covers a single T cell receptor beta chain. The data were produced by immunoSEQ multiplex PCR, yet TCRdb's version contains in-frame clones alone and is incomplete. The sample lists about 130,000 clones; just under 95% were seen once. This record comes from a study of control samples from healthy donors and cancer patients. The CDR3 extends over 15 amino acids. V was pared by 3 bases and J by 10 bases, with 19 bases between. CDR1 and CDR2 (germline): MGHRA, YSYEKL. The sample was PBMCs. J is TRBJ1-5 and V is TRBV4-1, with D possibly TRBD1 on 6 matching bases. This TCR was recovered from a man aged 60-69 years with colorectal cancer. CDR3 sequence reads: CASSHPTGGVDPQHF. CDR3 sequence (DNA): TGCGCCAGCAGCCACCCCACCGGGGGCGTTGATCCCCAGCATTTT.